Below are 17 T cell receptor beta chains sequenced from a single sample in a study of blood T cells in healthy people across ages. A second about 7 to 11 cycle PCR used barcoded and J-beta primers. TCRdb passed the 5' RACE reads through MiXCR, listing each CDR3 protein once. Of around 800,000 distinct CDR3 sequences in the sample, about a quarter were seen once. This sample also belongs to another study, concerning T cells of mothers and their children.

Sequencing used blood. Source of these receptors: a boy younger than 18 in good health.

This clonotype showed up just a few times. The chain combines TRBV7-2 with TRBJ2-7, with a weak D call TRBD1 (5 bases). The germline CDR1 and CDR2 sequences are SGHTA and FQGNSA. The CDR3 spans 14 residues. The ends were cut back, 1 base at V and 3 bases at J, with 10 bases in the middle. CDR3: CASSLDLTDYEQYF. In DNA, the CDR3 is TGTGCCAGCAGCTTAGATTTGACAGACTACGAGCAGTACTTC.

This clonotype appeared a few times. This chain uses TRBV2 with TRBJ1-3; no reliable D call. Germline V gene sequence: CDR1 SNHLY, CDR2 FYNNEI. Trimming removed 4 bases at V and 5 bases at J, with 12 bases between. CDR3 length: 14 residues. CDR3 loop: CASSAGFSRNTIYF. In DNA, the CDR3 is TGTGCCAGCAGTGCCGGGTTTTCCCGAAACACCATATATTTT.

The chain combines TRBV7-3 with TRBJ2-3; TRBD2 aligns across 11 bases. After removal of 4 bases from V and 5 bases from J, the junction contained 5 bases not matched to a gene. The CDR3 consists of 15 residues. The germline gives CDR1 SGHTA, CDR2 FQGTGA. The CDR3 DNA sequence: TGTGCCAGCAGCTCCGGACTAGCGGGTATAGATACGCAGTATTTT. Translating gives CASSSGLAGIDTQYF.

The chain joins TRBV5-1 to TRBJ1-4; 8 bases align to TRBD1. This CDR3 is 15 amino acids long. V shed 3 bases, J shed 6 bases, and the junction held 7 bases outside the gene matches. CDR1 SGHRS and CDR2 YFSETQ come from the germline V gene. The CDR3 here is CASSWTGYSDEKLFF. For the CDR3, the DNA is TGCGCCAGCAGCTGGACAGGGTATTCAGATGAAAAACTGTTTTTT.

This clonotype was seen a few times. The V and J genes are TRBV12-3 or TRBV12-4 and TRBJ2-1; 8 bases agree with TRBD2. The CDR3 length is 14 residues. V gave up 4 bases and J gave up 6 bases; unmatched junction bases: 5. For the CDR3, the DNA is TGTGCCAGCAGTTCCGGACTAGCCGGCAATGAGCAGTTCTTC. Translated: CASSSGLAGNEQFF.

V gene TRBV6-5 combines with J gene TRBJ2-7; 7 bases match TRBD1. V lost 0 bases to trimming and J lost 0 bases; unmatched junction nucleotides: 8. CDR1 is MNHEY and CDR2 is SVGAGI in the germline V gene. CDR3 length equals 17 residues. Here the CDR3 reads CASSYSGINRGSYEQYF. The CDR3 coding sequence is TGTGCCAGCAGTTACTCGGGGATAAACAGGGGCTCCTACGAGCAGTACTTC.

J is TRBJ2-4 and V is TRBV20-1; 9 bases agree with TRBD2. The CDR3 extends over 15 amino acids. Germline V lookup: CDR1 DFQATT, CDR2 SNEGSKA (reference sequence). With 7 bases clipped from V and 4 bases from J, the junction kept 11 bases outside the gene matches. Written as DNA, the CDR3 is TGCAGTGTCCCAAAGATAGCGGGAGCGAAAAACATTCAGTACTTC. Amino acid sequence: CSVPKIAGAKNIQYF.

A few counts support this clonotype. J is TRBJ2-5 and V is TRBV20-1, with 11 positions matching TRBD2. V dropped 0 bases and J dropped 6; count of bases not matched to a gene: 12. This CDR3 comprises 17 residues. CDR1 is DFQATT, CDR2 SNEGSKA, per germline (reference sequence). The CDR3 nucleotides are TGCAGTGCTAGAGATACCCGGACTAGCGGGCCTGAGCAGACCCAGTACTTC. Translation: CSARDTRTSGPEQTQYF.

V gene TRBV6-6 combines with J gene TRBJ1-5; possible D gene TRBD1, 5 bases. CDR1 MNHNY and CDR2 SVGAGI come from the germline V gene (reference sequence). Trimming pared 11 bases from V and 4 bases from J, leaving 18 bases between. This CDR3 has 14 residues. The CDR3 coding sequence is TGTGCCGCCCACCGGGACTCCGAAAATCAGCCCCAGCATTTT. Its protein product is CAAHRDSENQPQHF.

The chain recombines TRBV9 with TRBJ2-6, with D tentatively TRBD2 (5 bases). CDR1 is SGDLS, CDR2 YYNGEE, per germline. The CDR3 extends over 19 amino acids. V lost 1 base and J 0 bases, leaving 17 bases between the germline ends. CDR3 sequence (DNA): TGTGCCAGCAGCGTAAATCGGGGAAGACCGGACTCTGGGGCCAACGTCCTGACTTTC. This sequence encodes CASSVNRGRPDSGANVLTF.

The chain recombines TRBV6-5 with TRBJ2-1; D is possibly TRBD1 (6 bases). The CDR3 runs 13 residues. Germline CDR1 MNHEY, CDR2 SVGAGI. The ends were cut back, 7 bases at V and 5 bases at J, with 12 bases in the middle. The CDR3 coding sequence is TGTGCCAGCAAGGACAGCGGCCACAATGAGCAGTTCTTC. Its translation: CASKDSGHNEQFF.

The chain employs TRBV20-1 and TRBJ2-1; no firm D call. The CDR3 extends over 14 amino acids. In germline, CDR1 is DFQATT, CDR2 SNEGSKA (reference sequence). CDR3 bases: TGCAGCGCTCTGGGTCATAGCTCCTACAATGAGCAGTTCTTC. This encodes CSALGHSSYNEQFF.

In its sample, this clonotype was seen a few times. The chain carries TRBV18 and TRBJ2-5; unclear D gene. V was pared by 1 base and J by 2 bases, with 8 bases between. Germline CDR1 is KGHSH and CDR2 is LQKENI. This CDR3 region has 14 residues. The CDR3 protein is CASSPQGTQETQYF. In nucleotides, the CDR3 is TGTGCCAGCTCACCACAGGGCACTCAAGAGACCCAGTACTTC.

This clonotype was seen a handful of times. Its ends do not fully match the called genes, so a read error is possible. The gene calls are TRBV20-1 and TRBJ2-1, with a tentative D call TRBD2 (6 bases). This CDR3 comprises 14 residues. Germline V gives CDR1 DFQATT, CDR2 SNEGSKA (reference sequence). CDR3 nucleotides: TGCAGTGGCCGGACTACGAGCTCCCACAATGAGCAGTTCTTC. This translates into CSGRTTSSHNEQFF.

The V and J genes are TRBV15 and TRBJ2-5; 10 bases align to TRBD2. The CDR3 extends over 17 amino acids. CDR1 and CDR2 from the germline V gene are LNHNV and YYDKDF (reference sequence). After removal of 3 bases from V and 0 bases from J, the junction contained 7 bases not matched to a gene. The CDR3 coding sequence is TGTGCCACCAGCAGCGGGGCGGGACTAGCGTACCAAGAGACCCAGTACTTC. Encoded protein: CATSSGAGLAYQETQYF.

This clonotype showed up just a few times. The chain uses TRBV10-3 and TRBJ2-3; TRBD2 aligns across 12 bases. This CDR3 comprises 16 residues. Trimming took 2 bases from V and 4 from J; bases not matched to a gene: 4. Germline V gene data show CDR1 as ENHRY and CDR2 as SYGVKD. The CDR3 region is CAISENGLAGSDTQYF. The DNA of the CDR3 is TGTGCCATCAGTGAGAATGGACTAGCGGGGTCAGATACGCAGTATTTT.

The J gene is TRBJ2-5, the V gene TRBV20-1; TRBD2 agrees at 10 bases. With the DNA end fitting TRBJ2-1 better, the J assignment may be wrong. Looked up from germline, CDR1 is DFQATT and CDR2 is SNEGSKA (reference sequence). The CDR3 runs to 15 residues. Here the CDR3 DNA reads TGCAGTGCCACCTGGACTAGCGGACGTCACAATGAGCAGTTCTTC. Its protein product is CSATWTSGRHNEQFF.